The T cell receptor beta chain under discussion was sequenced for a study of T-cell reconstitution after alpha-beta-depleted transplantation in children. The TCRbeta library incorporated unique molecular identifiers. MiXCR, run by TCRdb on the PCR reads, gives a single entry per CDR3 protein. The sample records approximately 91,000 distinct CDR3 sequences, 7% to 9% being singletons. This clonotype was observed many times. The CDR3 extends over 13 amino acids. V lost 0 bases, J lost 5 bases, and 10 bases lay in between. Per the germline V gene, CDR1 is DFQATT and CDR2 is SNEGSKA (reference sequence). V usage is TRBV20-1 and J usage is TRBJ2-5; unclear D gene. The TCR was taken from a human donor who donated a stem cell graft to a child with congenital amegakaryocytic thrombocytopenia. Sample: PBMCs from the stem cell graft donor, taken from the stem cell graft. CDR3 in amino acids: CSARDGVGETQYF. As DNA, the CDR3 is TGCAGTGCTAGAGATGGGGTAGGGGAGACCCAGTACTTC.